This T cell receptor (beta chain) appears in the sequencing data of a study of blood T cells in healthy people across ages. The authors ran a second PCR of about 6 to 11 cycles using a sample-barcoded 5' primer and a J-beta primer mix. TCRdb re-derived calls from the 5' RACE reads in MiXCR, one entry per CDR3 protein. The sample lists over 950,000 distinct CDR3 sequences, about two fifths seen once, with around 13% in the top ten. As regards this clonotype: Its antigen is unidentified.

Findings and caveats of the study: Researchers deemed the diversity estimates from one million T cells underestimates.

This CDR3 is built from 14 residues. The V end lost 4 bases, the J end lost 4 bases, and 14 bases lay between the germline ends. In germline, CDR1 is SGHRS, CDR2 YFSETQ. The specimen sequenced was blood. This clonotype originated in a man aged 18 to 30 in good health. The chain combines TRBV5-1 with TRBJ1-1; D remains ambiguous. The CDR3 region is CASSPWAAGTEAFF. Here the CDR3 DNA reads TGCGCCAGCAGCCCCTGGGCGGCGGGCACTGAAGCTTTCTTT.